This T cell receptor beta chain emerged from a study of T cell responses to AZD1222 COVID-19 vaccine (dated by TCRdb to about 2021). Describing the broader study: AZD1222 recipients with second doses at about 4 weeks or about 12 weeks were pooled, because spike-specific TCR depth and breadth did not differ between schedules. Trial participants were enrolled by age into 18-55, 56-69 and 70-plus year subgroups, with around 150, 28 and 57 TCR-sequenced participants respectively. TCR sequencing was performed for approximately 240 trial participants, of whom around 210 were given two doses of AZD1222 and some 26 were given two doses of MenACWY control vaccine. Study-level results and caveats: Participants were mostly white British, with more females than males. The authors suggested clonal diversity may have been underestimated. Because no day 14 peak-response samples were available, the repertoires could be characterized only after the peak T cell response. Reportedly, close to half of the unique spike-specific TCRs recognized epitopes lying outside the regions that are mutated in the B.1.351 and B.1.1.7 variants. The vaccine-associated CD4 TCRs covered the entire spike protein, and the dominant responses fell in regions 160-218 and 743-854. A significant rise in spike-specific TCR breadth and depth was observed after two AZD1222 doses relative to day 0 and relative to MenACWY recipients. The 56-69-year group was small, and its depth increase did not reach significance, likely because of low power. Only five or six AZD1222 recipients were SARS-CoV-2 seropositive at baseline, limiting conclusions about previously exposed vaccinees.

The CDR3 regions of human TCRbeta chains were subjected to immunosequencing. For the original study's pipeline: Repertoire TCRs were matched against a reference library of SARS-CoV-2-specific TCRs generated with the MIRA antigen-specificity platform. Breadth was defined as the fraction of unique TCRs that were SARS-CoV-2-associated. Depth was defined as the fraction of total T cells that were SARS-CoV-2-associated. Using the MIRA data, each spike-specific TCR was mapped to the spike region that the TCR reacts to and placed in a CD4 or CD8 class. Log10-transformed breadth and depth values were compared by one-way ANOVA with Sidak's multiple comparisons tests. TCRdb limited this immuneACCESS table to in-frame rearrangements with V and J called. A share of clones is missing; checked studies link under half to unresolved V genes, and the rest is unexplained. The DNA gave D and trimming, while V, J and clone size come from that table. The sample profile shows some 120,000 clones; just under 95% of them were found once. The ten largest make up roughly 6.6% of the sample.

The CDR3 spans 15 residues, from the cysteine through the phenylalanine. Left in the record is the CDR3 DNA by itself, 45 bases read in frame from the first base. V and J lose 1 base and 3 bases, and a span of 10 bases separates them. The label giving this sample's time point can be read as: baseline before first vaccination. The vaccinee samples were drawn from two UK trials, COV001 and COV002, one of which was a single-blind randomized controlled phase 2/3 trial testing AZD1222 (ChAdOx1 nCoV-19) in healthy adults. For TCRbeta chain sequencing, PBMC samples from trial participants were taken at day 0 and at day 28 after the second dose. Turning to this clone: Which antigen it targets is not known. The record has no base qualities; no much larger clone is one base away.

The receptor was isolated from an adult in good health. Rearrangement joined TRBV5-3 to TRBJ2-2; TRBD1 might be the D gene, on 5 matching bases. TRBV5-3 is marked as an open reading frame, function uncertain. The specimen was peripheral blood, collected on day 0 of AZD1222 vaccination. The bases are TGTGCCAGAAGCTTGCGACAGCCATACACCGGGGAGCTGTTTTTT. Translated, this is CARSLRQPYTGELFF.